This T cell receptor (beta chain) comes out of a study of PD-L1 blockade in urothelial cancer. At the level of the study: Specimens of blood held a median count of roughly 150,000 T cells.

Libraries were prepared by immunoSEQ multiplex PCR; TCRdb keeps only in-frame clonotypes and omits some of them. The sample holds around 33,000 clones, approximately 80% seen once. The germline CDR1 and CDR2 sequences are SGDLS and YYNGEE. The CDR3 is 19 residues long. Trimming removed 2 bases from V and 5 bases from J; junction bases left unmatched: 18. Time point here: pretreatment peripheral blood. The rearrangement uses TRBV9 and TRBJ1-3; 8 bases agree with TRBD1. The source material was PBMCs, sampled around atezolizumab (anti-PD-L1) treatment. The source is a man aged 60 to 69 with urothelial cancer. The CDR3, as DNA: TGTGCCAGCAGCGTCGGACCGGGACAGGCTGCTCAGTCAAGAAACACCATATATTTT. Its protein is CASSVGPGQAAQSRNTIYF. Together with reference TRBV9 and TRBJ1-3, the CDR3 gives the full variable domain: DSGVTQTPKHLITATGQRVTLRCSPRSGDLSVYWYQQSLDQGLQFLIQYYNGEERAKGNILERFSAQQFPDLHSELNLSSLELGDSALYFCASSVGPGQAAQSRNTIYFGEGSWLTVV.